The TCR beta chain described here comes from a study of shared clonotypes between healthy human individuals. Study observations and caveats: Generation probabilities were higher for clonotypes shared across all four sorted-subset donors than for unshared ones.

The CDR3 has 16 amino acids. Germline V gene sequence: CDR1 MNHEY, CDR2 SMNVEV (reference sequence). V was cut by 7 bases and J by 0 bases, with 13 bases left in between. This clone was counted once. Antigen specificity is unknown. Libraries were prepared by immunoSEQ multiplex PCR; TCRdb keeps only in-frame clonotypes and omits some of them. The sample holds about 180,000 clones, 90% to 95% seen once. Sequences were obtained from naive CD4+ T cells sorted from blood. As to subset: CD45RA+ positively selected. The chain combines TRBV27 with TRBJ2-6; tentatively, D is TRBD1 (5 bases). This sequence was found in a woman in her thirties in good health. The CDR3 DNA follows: TGTGCCAGCATTGGGGCTGTTCGCTCTGGGGCCAACGTCCTGACTTTC. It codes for CASIGAVRSGANVLTF.